This entry concerns a single TCR beta chain. Germline V gene sequence: CDR1 LGHNA, CDR2 YNFKEQ. Deletions cut 1 base from V and 1 base from J, with 19 bases between. The CDR3 length is 18 residues. Sequenced by immunoSEQ multiplex PCR; TCRdb stores in-frame clones only, minus some. The sample has 700,000 to 750,000 clones; roughly 88% are singletons. The data stem from a study of shared T cell receptors in the human thymus. These sequences were also reported in another study, on human thymus T cells. From that study: Thymic samples were excised during corrective heart operations.

The clonotype was recovered from a girl less than two years old with a congenital heart defect. The specimen was thymocytes. The chain recombines TRBV4-2 with TRBJ1-1; the D gene is possibly TRBD1 (6 bases). The CDR3 protein is CASSQAKTPGHKNTEAFF. For the CDR3, the DNA is TGTGCCAGCAGCCAAGCCAAAACGCCGGGACATAAGAACACTGAAGCTTTCTTT.